These T cell receptor beta chains were read from a single sample in a study of T cells after yellow fever vaccination. TCRdb fed the 5' RACE reads into MiXCR, producing one record per CDR3 protein. The sample lists some 250,000 distinct CDR3 sequences, 6.9% occurring once. Sequencing was performed on CD4+ T cells sorted from PBMCs, taken 15 days after the yellow fever booster vaccination. These receptors were obtained from a man aged 25 to 45 who received the YFV17D yellow fever vaccine. The CDR3 runs from the conserved cysteine through the conserved F or W.

CDR3 protein: CSALGQLNTEAFF; J gene: TRBJ1-1; V gene: TRBV20-1
CDR3 protein: CASSQGREGRTQYF; J gene: TRBJ2-5; V gene: TRBV6-5
CDR3 protein: CSAARQETQYF; J gene: TRBJ2-5; V gene: TRBV20-1
CDR3 protein: CASSSQGARLEKLFF; J gene: TRBJ1-4; V gene: TRBV7-9
CDR3 protein: CASSLDGRYTGELFF; J gene: TRBJ2-2; V gene: TRBV7-9
CDR3 protein: CASSPDHKTGELFF; J gene: TRBJ2-2; V gene: TRBV18
CDR3 protein: CASSSGGQGATEAFF; J gene: TRBJ1-1; V gene: TRBV5-1
CDR3 protein: CSARDIAGEEKVF; J gene: TRBJ2-1; V gene: TRBV20-1
CDR3 protein: CSARDLTFVSNEQFF; J gene: TRBJ2-1; V gene: TRBV20-1
CDR3 protein: CAISRTVLYEQYF; J gene: TRBJ2-7; V gene: TRBV7-2
CDR3 protein: CATILVGRETQYF; J gene: TRBJ2-5; V gene: TRBV2
CDR3 protein: CASSYDRREQYF; J gene: TRBJ2-7; V gene: TRBV12-3/TRBV12-4
CDR3 protein: CSATKPQGAGEQYF; J gene: TRBJ2-7; V gene: TRBV29-1
CDR3 protein: CASSQDQGTRGYTF; J gene: TRBJ1-2; V gene: TRBV4-3
CDR3 protein: CSAKTSLGQPQHF; J gene: TRBJ1-5; V gene: TRBV20-1
CDR3 protein: CSAPYRTGPDGYTF; J gene: TRBJ1-2; V gene: TRBV20-1
CDR3 protein: CASSSRRSSTDTQYF; J gene: TRBJ2-3; V gene: TRBV6-5
CDR3 protein: CASSLASGFPNEQFF; J gene: TRBJ2-1; V gene: TRBV5-6
CDR3 protein: CASSQDIKGTEAFF; J gene: TRBJ1-1; V gene: TRBV4-3
CDR3 protein: CASSPPMGRGSDEQFF; J gene: TRBJ2-1; V gene: TRBV18
CDR3 protein: CSVQTTSGYYNEQFF; J gene: TRBJ2-1; V gene: TRBV29-1
CDR3 protein: CASSRGVSGNTIYF; J gene: TRBJ1-3; V gene: TRBV21-1
CDR3 protein: CSAQPPTGRNTEAFF; J gene: TRBJ1-1; V gene: TRBV20-1
CDR3 protein: CASSQGLREIRAFF; J gene: TRBJ1-1; V gene: TRBV14
CDR3 protein: CASSYGQGKGGELFF; J gene: TRBJ2-2; V gene: TRBV6-5
CDR3 protein: CASSYQDTEAFF; J gene: TRBJ1-1; V gene: TRBV6-6
CDR3 protein: CASASLKANEQFF; J gene: TRBJ2-1; V gene: TRBV6-2/TRBV6-3
CDR3 protein: CASSLESAGELFF; J gene: TRBJ2-2; V gene: TRBV11-2
CDR3 protein: CSASRTDSYEQYF; J gene: TRBJ2-7; V gene: TRBV20-1
CDR3 protein: CASSYSTLVGADTQYF; J gene: TRBJ2-3; V gene: TRBV6-5
CDR3 protein: CATSHWRSSYNEQFF; J gene: TRBJ2-1; V gene: TRBV24-1
CDR3 protein: CASSPEAWTGRPEQYF; J gene: TRBJ2-7; V gene: TRBV18
CDR3 protein: CASSFRGGGYGYEQYF; J gene: TRBJ2-7; V gene: TRBV28
CDR3 protein: CAWSRDSKETQYF; J gene: TRBJ2-5; V gene: TRBV30
CDR3 protein: CASSLRSSGRSGEQFF; J gene: TRBJ2-1; V gene: TRBV12-3/TRBV12-4
CDR3 protein: CSAPLGTVFEKLFF; J gene: TRBJ1-4; V gene: TRBV20-1
CDR3 protein: CASSLGSSSRQYF; J gene: TRBJ2-7; V gene: TRBV5-1
CDR3 protein: CASSQDWATGELFF; J gene: TRBJ2-2; V gene: TRBV4-2
CDR3 protein: CASSVPGVTGELFF; J gene: TRBJ2-2; V gene: TRBV7-9
CDR3 protein: CASSRDIAGANVLTF; J gene: TRBJ2-6; V gene: TRBV6-2/TRBV6-3
CDR3 protein: CASSEQRSSYEQYF; J gene: TRBJ2-7; V gene: TRBV4-3
CDR3 protein: CATSEGTSGNTDTQYF; J gene: TRBJ2-3; V gene: TRBV24-1
CDR3 protein: CASSYSRGLRTEAFF; J gene: TRBJ1-1; V gene: TRBV6-2/TRBV6-3
CDR3 protein: CASRVSQGTEAFF; J gene: TRBJ1-1; V gene: TRBV25-1
CDR3 protein: CASSPGLAEFNEQFF; J gene: TRBJ2-1; V gene: TRBV18
CDR3 protein: CASSGGQLTADTQYF; J gene: TRBJ2-3; V gene: TRBV28
CDR3 protein: CSATRSGVPETQYF; J gene: TRBJ2-5; V gene: TRBV20-1
CDR3 protein: CASSRLAGGQETQYF; J gene: TRBJ2-5; V gene: TRBV7-9
CDR3 protein: CSARELQETQYF; J gene: TRBJ2-5; V gene: TRBV20-1
CDR3 protein: CASSPGQIERPQHF; J gene: TRBJ1-5; V gene: TRBV12-3/TRBV12-4
CDR3 protein: CAWSVLTLGRPTGRETQYF; J gene: TRBJ2-5; V gene: TRBV30
CDR3 protein: CASSYGGRAGELFF; J gene: TRBJ2-2; V gene: TRBV6-2/TRBV6-3
CDR3 protein: CASSLRQGHRTEAFF; J gene: TRBJ1-1; V gene: TRBV7-2
CDR3 protein: CAISEVLVLGVGELFF; J gene: TRBJ2-2; V gene: TRBV10-3